These T cell receptor beta chains were read from a single sample in a study of response to subunit inactivated influenza vaccine. In TCRdb, the RT-PCR reads were re-called with MiXCR into one record per CDR3 protein. The table lists hundreds of thousands of distinct CDR3 sequences, approximately 15% of them singletons. Sample: PBMCs from blood, taken 14 to 15 days before vaccination. All receptors come from a man aged 50-59 years who received an inactivated influenza vaccine. The CDR3 runs from the conserved cysteine through the conserved F or W. The D gene is left open where the match is weak. Clone size is shown for a subset of rows, as once, few, many or a class of expanded clone.

J gene	V gene	clone size	D gene	CDR3 DNA	CDR3 protein
TRBJ1-1	TRBV7-9	few	TRBD1	TGTGCCAGCAGCTTTGGGACAGAAGAAGCTTTCTTT	CASSFGTEEAFF
TRBJ2-4	TRBV4-3	few	-	TGCGCCAGCAGCCAAAATATCGACCTAGCCAAAAACATTCAGTACTTC	CASSQNIDLAKNIQYF
TRBJ2-1	TRBV4-3	many	-	TGCGCCAGCAGCCAAGACCCCCCGACAGTTAGCTCCTACAATGAGCAGTTCTTC	CASSQDPPTVSSYNEQFF
TRBJ2-1	TRBV7-9	-	-	TGTGCCAGCAGCCCCAAGGCTAGGATGGGGAATGAGCAGTTCTTC	CASSPKARMGNEQFF
TRBJ2-5	TRBV28	-	-	TGTGCCAGCAGTCATCCTATCCCCGGGACACCCGACAAGGGGTACTTC	CASSHPIPGTPDKGYF
TRBJ2-3	TRBV6-2/TRBV6-3	many	-	TGTGCCAGCAGCAGGCCCGGGGGCCACACAGATACGCAGTATTTT	CASSRPGGHTDTQYF
TRBJ1-1	TRBV20-1	-	-	TGCAGTGCTAGAGATCCCGTATTGGGGAGCACTGAAGCTTTCTTT	CSARDPVLGSTEAFF
TRBJ1-2	TRBV19	-	-	TGTGCCAGCAGGGCCGGGACAAATGTTAACTATGGCTACACCTTC	CASRAGTNVNYGYTF
TRBJ2-7	TRBV6-2/TRBV6-3	-	-	TGTGCCAGCAGTTTCGGACCCCAGCAGTACTTC	CASSFGPQQYF
TRBJ2-6	TRBV19	-	-	TGTGCCAGTAGTATAGATATCAGGGCTGGGGCCAACGTCCTGACTTTC	CASSIDIRAGANVLTF
TRBJ1-4	TRBV12-3/TRBV12-4	-	-	TGTGCCAGCAGTTTAAAATGGGGGAGTGAAAAACTGTTTTTT	CASSLKWGSEKLFF
TRBJ1-1	TRBV2	-	-	TGTGCCAGCAGAAAACAGGCGCCGAACACTGAAGCTTTCTTT	CASRKQAPNTEAFF
TRBJ1-1	TRBV20-1	-	-	TGCAGTGCTAGGGTTACGGGGGGGACTGAAGCTTTCTTT	CSARVTGGTEAFF
TRBJ2-7	TRBV28	-	-	TGTGCCAGCAGTTTATGGTTCTCTGGGAGCTCCTACGAGCAGTACTTC	CASSLWFSGSSYEQYF
TRBJ1-1	TRBV5-1	once	-	TGCGCCGGCAACGGTCAGCCGAACACTGAAGCTTTCTTT	CAGNGQPNTEAFF
TRBJ2-2	TRBV7-9	-	TRBD2	TGTGCCAGCAGCACGACTAGCGGAAATACCGGGGAGCTGTTTTTT	CASSTTSGNTGELFF
TRBJ2-3	TRBV20-1	many	TRBD2	TGCAGTGCTCGCAGCGGGGGGGCAACAGATACGCAGTATTTT	CSARSGGATDTQYF
TRBJ2-5	TRBV10-3	-	-	TGTGCCATCAGGATAGCGGCCCAAGAGACCCAGTACTTC	CAIRIAAQETQYF
TRBJ1-1	TRBV7-2	few	-	TGTGCCAGCAGCTCGCGGAGACGGGCGGGCACTGAAGCTTTCTTT	CASSSRRRAGTEAFF
TRBJ2-1	TRBV6-5	few	-	TGTGCCAGCAGTTTCTTTTCTGCTGGGGAGCAGTTCTTC	CASSFFSAGEQFF
TRBJ2-4	TRBV20-1	few	-	TGCAGTGCCGACGTCGCCAAAAACATTCAGTACTTC	CSADVAKNIQYF
TRBJ2-7	TRBV10-3	few	-	TGTGCCATCAGTGTACAACAGGTTACCTACGAGCAGTACTTC	CAISVQQVTYEQYF
TRBJ2-2	TRBV10-3	-	TRBD1	TGTGCCATCAGTGTGAGGGACAGGGGGAACACCGGGGAGCTGTTTTTT	CAISVRDRGNTGELFF
TRBJ2-2	TRBV7-3	few	-	TGTGCCAGCAGCCTACAACATTTGTCCGGGGAGCTGTTTTTT	CASSLQHLSGELFF
TRBJ1-1	TRBV4-3	few	-	TGCGCCAGCAGCCCCTTGGCAGGGAAGGAATTAGCTTTCTTT	CASSPLAGKELAFF
TRBJ2-2	TRBV27	few	-	TGTGCCAGCAGTCTCACACGGAACACCGGGGAGCTGTTTTTT	CASSLTRNTGELFF
TRBJ2-6	TRBV12-3/TRBV12-4	-	TRBD2	TGTGCCAGCACCGAGGGACTAGCGGGATTTTATGGGGCCAACGTCCTGACTTTC	CASTEGLAGFYGANVLTF
TRBJ2-3	TRBV20-1	-	-	TGCAGTGTTAGGGTGCGGGGCGCTACAGATTCGCAGTATTTT	CSVRVRGATDSQYF
TRBJ2-2	TRBV12-3/TRBV12-4	-	TRBD2	TGTGCCAGCAGTCCCCGGCGAGCGGGAGGGCCACAGAACACCGGGGAGCTGTTTTTT	CASSPRRAGGPQNTGELFF
TRBJ2-7	TRBV20-1	once	TRBD2	TGCAGTGCTAGAGGAGGCGGGGGGGATCACGAGCAGTACTTC	CSARGGGGDHEQYF
TRBJ2-7	TRBV6-2/TRBV6-3	-	-	TGTGCCAGCAGTCTCCTTGGCGGACCTACCTACGAGCAGTACTTC	CASSLLGGPTYEQYF
TRBJ2-1	TRBV12-3/TRBV12-4	-	TRBD2	TGTGCCAGCAGTTTAGTACTAGCGGGCCCCGATGAGCAGTTCTTC	CASSLVLAGPDEQFF
TRBJ2-2	TRBV10-3	few	-	TGTGCCATCAGTGAGAGAACAGGGATTAACACCGGGGAGCTGTTTTTT	CAISERTGINTGELFF
TRBJ2-3	TRBV6-5	-	-	TGTGCCAGCAGCCCAAGGACTCCCAGAACGCAGTATTTT	CASSPRTPRTQYF
TRBJ1-2	TRBV5-1	-	TRBD1	TGCGCCAGCAGCCTCGACAGGGCAGGCGGCTACACCTTC	CASSLDRAGGYTF
TRBJ2-3	TRBV20-1	few	-	TGCAGTGCTAGTCTCCCAGGCACCACAGATACGCAGTATTTT	CSASLPGTTDTQYF
TRBJ2-5	TRBV28	many	-	TGTGCCAGCTCGGGACCTAAACTCCAGACCCAGTACTTC	CASSGPKLQTQYF
TRBJ2-3	TRBV20-1	-	-	TGCAGTGCCCCGACGGACACAGATACGCAGTATTTT	CSAPTDTDTQYF
TRBJ1-5	TRBV14	few	-	TGTGCCAGCAGCCAACAAAGCCCGAGGGGCAATCAGCCCCAGCATTTT	CASSQQSPRGNQPQHF
TRBJ2-7	TRBV28	-	TRBD1	TGTGCCAGCAGTAATAAAATCGGGACAGGGTGGGACGAGCAGTACTTC	CASSNKIGTGWDEQYF
TRBJ1-1	TRBV6-5	-	-	TGTGCCAGCAGTTACCTTCCAGGGAACACTGAAGCTTTCTTT	CASSYLPGNTEAFF
TRBJ2-7	TRBV9	-	TRBD2	TGTGCCAGCAGCCCCTCTGGCGGGGGGACCTACGAGCAGTACTTC	CASSPSGGGTYEQYF
TRBJ2-5	TRBV4-3	few	TRBD1	TGCGCCAGCAGCCAGTATGACAGGGACCAAGAGACCCAGTACTTC	CASSQYDRDQETQYF
TRBJ2-7	TRBV15	many	TRBD1	TGTGCCACCAGCAGAGATGGTGGGACAGCGTACGAGCAGTACTTC	CATSRDGGTAYEQYF